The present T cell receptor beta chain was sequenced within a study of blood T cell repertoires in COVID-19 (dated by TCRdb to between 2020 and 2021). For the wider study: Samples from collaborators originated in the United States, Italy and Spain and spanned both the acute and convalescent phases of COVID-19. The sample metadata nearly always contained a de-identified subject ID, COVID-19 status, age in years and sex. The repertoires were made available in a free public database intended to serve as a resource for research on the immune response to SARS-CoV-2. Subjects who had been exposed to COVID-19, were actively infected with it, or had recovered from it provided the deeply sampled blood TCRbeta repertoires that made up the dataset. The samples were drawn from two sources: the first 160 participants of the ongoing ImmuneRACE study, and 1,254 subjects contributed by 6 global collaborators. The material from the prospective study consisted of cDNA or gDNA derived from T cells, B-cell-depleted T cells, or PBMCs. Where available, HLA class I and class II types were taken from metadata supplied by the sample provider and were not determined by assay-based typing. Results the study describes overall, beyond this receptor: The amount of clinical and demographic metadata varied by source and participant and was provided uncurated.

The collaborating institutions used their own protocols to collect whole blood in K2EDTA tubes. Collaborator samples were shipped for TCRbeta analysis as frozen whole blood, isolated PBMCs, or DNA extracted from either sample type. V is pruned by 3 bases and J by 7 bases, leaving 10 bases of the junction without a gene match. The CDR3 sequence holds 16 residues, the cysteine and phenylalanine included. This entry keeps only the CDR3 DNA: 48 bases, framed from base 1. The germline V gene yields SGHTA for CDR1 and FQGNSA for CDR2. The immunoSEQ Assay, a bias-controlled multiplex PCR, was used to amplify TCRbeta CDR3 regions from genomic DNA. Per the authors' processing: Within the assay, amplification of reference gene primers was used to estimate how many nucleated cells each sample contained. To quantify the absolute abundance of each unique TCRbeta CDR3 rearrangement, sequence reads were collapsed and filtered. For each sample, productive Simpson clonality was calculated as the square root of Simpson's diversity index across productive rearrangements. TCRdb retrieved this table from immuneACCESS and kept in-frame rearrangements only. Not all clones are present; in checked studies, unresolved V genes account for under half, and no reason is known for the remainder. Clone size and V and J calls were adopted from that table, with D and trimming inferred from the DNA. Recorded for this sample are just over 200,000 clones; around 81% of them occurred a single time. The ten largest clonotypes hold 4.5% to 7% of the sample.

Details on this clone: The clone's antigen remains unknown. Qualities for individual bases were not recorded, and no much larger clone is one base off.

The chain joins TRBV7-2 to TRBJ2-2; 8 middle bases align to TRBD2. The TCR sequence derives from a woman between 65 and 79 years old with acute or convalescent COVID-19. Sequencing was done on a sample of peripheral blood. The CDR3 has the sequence CASSLIPGLEYGELFF. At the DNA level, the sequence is TGTGCCAGCAGCTTGATCCCGGGACTAGAATACGGGGAGCTGTTTTTT.